This TCR beta chain was identified in a study of cytomegalovirus exposure and HLA in healthy donors. Looking at the study overall: Researchers found that 81% of fewer than 450 genotyped donors fell within the Caucasian-associated ancestry cluster.

Primers included in the PCR were 60 Vbeta and 13 Jbeta primers. The assay was immunoSEQ multiplex PCR, and TCRdb's table has in-frame clones only and misses some. The table has fewer than 200,000 clones, 80% seen once. CDR1 is MNHEY and CDR2 is SVGAGI in the germline V gene. This CDR3 region has 13 residues. Trimming at V came to 5 bases and at J to 11 bases, leaving 9 bases not matched to a gene. Sequenced material: PBMCs. The sequence was obtained from a man aged 25-45 years in good health and CMV-seronegative. The gene calls are TRBV6-5 and TRBJ2-3, with 8 bases matching TRBD1. CDR3 sequence (DNA): TGTGCCAGCAGTCGACAGGGGCCCTCCGTGCAGTATTTT. Translation gives CASSRQGPSVQYF.